Shown below are 12 T cell receptor beta chains from a single sample sequenced in a study of T cell repertoires in cytomegalovirus infection. TCRdb re-called the reads with MiXCR, one entry per CDR3 protein. The sample contains some 300,000 distinct CDR3 sequences, roughly 17% of which appear only once. Sequencing input: PBMCs. The source of these receptors is a human donor in good health (CMV status not recorded). Some clones in this sample may be carry-over from other donors' samples.

The chain combines TRBV7-9 with TRBJ2-1; 7 positions agree with TRBD2. The CDR3 is 20 residues long. The junction had 19 bases not matched to a gene; V was cut back by 2 bases and J by 3 bases. Germline CDR1 and CDR2: SEHNR and FQNEAQ (reference sequence). Here the CDR3 DNA reads TGTGCCAGCAGCTTAAAGCACTTTTCGGGTGAAGCGGGGTTCTACAATGAGCAGTTCTTC. Protein sequence: CASSLKHFSGEAGFYNEQFF.

The rearrangement joins TRBV20-1 to TRBJ1-3; possibly TRBD1 for D (5 bases). Per germline, CDR1 DFQATT and CDR2 SNEGSKA (reference sequence). V lost 6 bases to trimming and J lost 3 bases, with 12 bases between them. CDR3 length: 13 residues. The CDR3 protein is CSADGTVGNTIYF. CDR3 sequence (DNA): TGCAGTGCCGACGGGACGGTTGGAAACACCATATATTTT.

The gene calls are TRBV2 and TRBJ1-2; 9 bases map to TRBD1. The CDR3 extends over 15 amino acids. V lost 2 bases and J lost 5; bases outside the gene matches: 6. Germline loops: CDR1 SNHLY, CDR2 FYNNEI. CDR3 nucleotides: TGTGCCAGCAGTGAACCGGGACAGGGATTGTATGGCTACACCTTC. Its protein product is CASSEPGQGLYGYTF.

There are a few counts of this clonotype. This chain uses TRBV4-3 with TRBJ1-2; D gene uncertain. Germline V gives CDR1 LGHNA, CDR2 YSLEER. The CDR3 is made up of 14 amino acids. Trimming took 1 base from V and 0 from J, leaving 6 bases between them. The chain's CDR3 is CASSQARANYGYTF. The CDR3 DNA reads as TGCGCCAGCAGCCAAGCGAGAGCTAACTATGGCTACACCTTC.

This chain links TRBV6-1 with TRBJ2-5, with 7 positions matching TRBD1. The CDR3 contains 14 residues. Germline V gives CDR1 MNHNS, CDR2 SASEGT. With V trimmed by 6 bases and J by 3 bases, 7 bases remained unmatched. The CDR3 loop reads CASRTGTVKETQYF. CDR3 nucleotides: TGTGCCAGCAGGACAGGGACAGTAAAAGAGACCCAGTACTTC.

This clonotype was recorded many times. This sequence joins TRBV7-2 and TRBJ2-4, with D perhaps assigned TRBD1 or TRBD2 (5 bases each). V dropped 5 bases and J dropped 7 bases, with 15 bases sitting between them. Germline assignment: CDR1 SGHTA and CDR2 FQGNSA. The CDR3 is 14 amino acids. CDR3 in DNA: TGTGCCAGCAGCCCACTAACGGGACGGAACATTCAGTACTTC. Translated: CASSPLTGRNIQYF.

The chain employs TRBV6-6 and TRBJ2-7; D possibly matches TRBD1 or TRBD2 (5 bases each). Germline loops: CDR1 MNHNY, CDR2 SVGAGI (reference sequence). The CDR3 is made up of 14 amino acids. V gave up 8 bases and J gave up 3 bases, with 17 bases separating them. This CDR3 is CASCEHGAIYEQYF. CDR3 DNA: TGTGCCAGCTGTGAGCACGGGGCAATCTACGAGCAGTACTTC.

This chain connects TRBV27 to TRBJ2-5, with 11 bases lining up with TRBD2. With V trimmed by 4 bases and J by 4 bases, 11 bases remained unmatched. Looked up from germline, CDR1 is MNHEY and CDR2 is SMNVEV (reference sequence). The length of the CDR3 is 17 residues. The CDR3 sequence is CASSSAVGLAGGETQYF. CDR3 in DNA: TGTGCCAGCAGTTCGGCGGTAGGGCTAGCGGGGGGAGAGACCCAGTACTTC.

This clonotype was recorded a few times. The rearrangement joins TRBV5-1 to TRBJ2-1, with 9 bases lining up with TRBD2. The CDR3 contains 14 residues. The germline V gene has CDR1 SGHRS and CDR2 YFSETQ. V shed 7 bases and J 9 bases; nucleotides not matched to a gene: 11. CDR3: CASRRSGGLGEQFF. CDR3 nucleotides: TGCGCCAGCCGAAGGAGCGGGGGGTTGGGTGAGCAGTTCTTC.

This clonotype was recorded many times. V usage is TRBV7-2 and J usage is TRBJ1-2; D is perhaps TRBD1 (5 bases). The ends were cut back, 5 bases at V and 8 bases at J, with 15 bases in the middle. Germline V gene lookup returns CDR1 SGHTA and CDR2 FQGNSA. The CDR3 length is 13 residues. Here the CDR3 DNA reads TGTGCCAGCAGCCAAAATCAGGGTTGGGGCTACACCTTC. Translating gives CASSQNQGWGYTF.

In its sample, this clonotype was seen many times. This chain connects TRBV7-2 to TRBJ2-1, with 9 bases aligning to TRBD1. The CDR3 consists of 15 residues. The ends lost 8 bases at V and 4 bases at J; junction bases unmatched: 9. Germline assignment: CDR1 SGHTA and CDR2 FQGNSA. This CDR3 is CASSEDRGLYNEQFF. The CDR3 region has the DNA TGTGCCAGCTCGGAGGACAGGGGCCTTTACAATGAGCAGTTCTTC.

V gene TRBV20-1 combines with J gene TRBJ1-6, with no clear D. The length of the CDR3 is 17 residues. Germline loops: CDR1 DFQATT, CDR2 SNEGSKA (reference sequence). The V gene lost 1 base and the J gene lost 0 bases, with 13 bases spanning the gap. CDR3 residues: CSARVDPRSSYNSPLHF. CDR3 nucleotide sequence: TGCAGTGCTAGAGTCGACCCGAGAAGCTCCTATAATTCACCCCTCCACTTT.